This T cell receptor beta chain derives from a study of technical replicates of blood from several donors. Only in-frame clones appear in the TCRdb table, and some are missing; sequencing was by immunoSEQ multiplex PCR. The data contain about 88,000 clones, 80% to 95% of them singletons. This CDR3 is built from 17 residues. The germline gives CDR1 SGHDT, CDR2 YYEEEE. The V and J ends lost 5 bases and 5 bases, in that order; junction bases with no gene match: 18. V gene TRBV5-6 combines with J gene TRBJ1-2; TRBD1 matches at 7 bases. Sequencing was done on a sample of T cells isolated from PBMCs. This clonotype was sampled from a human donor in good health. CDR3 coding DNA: TGTGCCAGCAGGGGGGTGGCACGAAGGGACAGAAAGTATGGCTACACCTTC. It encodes CASRGVARRDRKYGYTF.